This passage covers 20 T cell receptor beta chains from one sample sequenced in a study of molecular identifiers for immune sequencing clone quantification. TCRdb itself ran the PCR reads through MiXCR, one entry per CDR3 protein. Of about 54,000 distinct CDR3 sequences detected, about 23% appear once; the ten largest clones hold 1.5% to 2%. The specimen sequenced was naive CD8+ T cells from blood, with Jurkat cell RNA spiked in. Subset indicated: FACS-sorted CD8+CD4-CCR7+CD45RA+ naive T cells. The origin of the receptors is a human donor in good health. Some libraries in this study had Jurkat cell RNA spiked in.

This clonotype was seen more than once but under ten times. The J gene is TRBJ2-5, the V gene TRBV4-1, with TRBD2 identical over 10 bases. The junction had 6 bases not matched to a gene; V was cut back by 2 bases and J by 0 bases. Germline CDR1 MGHRA, CDR2 YSYEKL. CDR3 size: 17 residues. In DNA, the CDR3 is TGCGCCAGCAGCCAACAACCGGGGACTAGCGACCAAGAGACCCAGTACTTC. Translated, it gives CASSQQPGTSDQETQYF.

This clonotype has more than one count but fewer than ten. Possible read error: a much larger clone is one base away. The CDR3 loop reads CASGLRMGLQPQHF. The CDR3 DNA sequence: TGTGCCAGCGGTTTGAGGATGGGGTTACAGCCCCAGCATTTT. The chain combines TRBV28 with TRBJ1-5; D remains ambiguous. Germline loops: CDR1 MDHEN, CDR2 SYDVKM. The CDR3 loop spans 14 amino acids.

The table lists this clonotype with many counts. This rearrangement joins TRBV30 to TRBJ1-6; 11 nucleotides match TRBD1. CDR3 length: 14 residues. Germline assignment: CDR1 GTSNPN and CDR2 SVGIG (reference sequence). Trimming cost V 4 bases and J 10 bases; bases outside gene matches: 6. CDR3 loop: CAWTGTGGLSPLHF. The CDR3, as DNA: TGTGCCTGGACGGGGACAGGGGGATTATCACCCCTCCACTTT.

Regarding this clonotype: It may be a read error: a sequence one base away is much more abundant. The J gene is TRBJ2-5, the V gene TRBV4-3; the D is unclear. The length of the CDR3 is 13 residues. V dropped 2 bases and J dropped 3 bases, with 7 bases sitting between them. The germline V gene has CDR1 LGHNA and CDR2 YSLEER. The CDR3 is CASSQNREETQYF. Written as DNA, the CDR3 is TGCGCCAGCAGCCAAAACCGCGAAGAGACCCAGTACTTC.

This clonotype was detected only a few times. A single base separates this from a much larger clone, so it may be a read error. Since no conserved phenylalanine or tryptophan closes the CDR3, a read error is the likely cause. This chain uses TRBV25-1 with TRBJ2-5; D is ambiguous. V was shortened by 4 bases and J by 4 bases, with 10 bases between the two germline ends. Germline CDR1 and CDR2: MGHDK and SYGVNS. CDR3 length: 13 amino acids. CDR3 DNA sequence: TGTGCCAGCAGTGGCTACCTACTAGAGACCCAGTACCTC. It encodes CASSGYLLETQYL.

V and J are TRBV13 and TRBJ2-1; maybe TRBD1 (6 bases). CDR3 length: 16 amino acids. Looked up from germline, CDR1 is PRHDT and CDR2 is FYEKMQ (reference sequence). The V end lost 0 bases, the J end lost 2 bases, and 11 bases lay between the germline ends. The CDR3 is CASSLGQGFPYNEQFF. CDR3 sequence (DNA): TGTGCCAGCAGCTTAGGCCAGGGGTTCCCCTACAATGAGCAGTTCTTC.

In its sample, this clonotype was seen a few times. This sequence joins TRBV19 and TRBJ1-1; D perhaps matches TRBD1 (5 bases). Germline V gives CDR1 LNHDA, CDR2 SQIVND (reference sequence). V dropped 0 bases and J dropped 1 base, with 9 bases sitting between them. This CDR3 has 15 residues. CDR3: CASSIEGRGNTEAFF. DNA of the CDR3: TGTGCCAGTAGTATAGAGGGACGGGGGAACACTGAAGCTTTCTTT.

On this clonotype itself: A read error may explain this, as a much larger clone is one base away. This chain links TRBV6-2 or TRBV6-3 with TRBJ1-5; D gene ambiguous. Trimming left V 2 bases short and J 2 bases short, with 7 bases between. In germline, CDR1 is MNHEY, CDR2 SVGEGT. This CDR3 contains 14 residues. CDR3 amino acids: CASSYGERNQPQHF. The DNA for the CDR3 is TGTGCCAGCAGTTACGGGGAGCGCAATCAGCCCCAGCATTTT.

This clonotype showed up many times. The chain employs TRBV29-1 and TRBJ2-3; 8 bases match TRBD2. Germline CDR1 is SQVTM and CDR2 is ANQGSEA. There are 15 residues in the CDR3. The junction had 8 bases not matched to a gene; V was cut back by 3 bases and J by 3 bases. The CDR3 nucleotides are TGCAGCGTTGATATCTTGGCGGGAGGAACAGATACGCAGTATTTT. Translating gives CSVDILAGGTDTQYF.

As for this clonotype: A read error may be the cause here, since a much bigger clone is one base away. The rearrangement links TRBV6-7 to TRBJ2-1; no clear D gene. TRBV6-7 is noted as an ORF with a role that remains uncertain. The V and J ends lost 10 bases and 5 bases respectively, with 15 bases between them. This CDR3 has 13 amino acids. CDR3 DNA sequence: TGTGCCACCCGTGAAACGAGTAACAATGAGCAGTTCTTC. Residues: CATRETSNNEQFF.

There are many counts of this clonotype. The chain uses TRBV28 and TRBJ2-3; 12 nucleotides agree with TRBD1. Trimming took 0 bases from V and 5 from J; bases not matched to a gene: 6. CDR3 size: 17 residues. Germline loops: CDR1 MDHEN, CDR2 SYDVKM. In nucleotides, the CDR3 is TGTGCCAGCAGTTTATGGACCGGGACAGGGGGCGAAGATACGCAGTATTTT. Amino acids: CASSLWTGTGGEDTQYF.

This clonotype was detected ten times or more. V is TRBV28 and J is TRBJ2-1; TRBD2 might be the D (6 bases). The CDR3 is made up of 16 amino acids. V was clipped by 2 bases and J by 0 bases, with 11 bases between them. Germline lookup yields CDR1 MDHEN and CDR2 SYDVKM. Here the CDR3 reads CASSLGAGSSYNEQFF. The CDR3 nucleotides read TGTGCCAGCAGTTTAGGGGCGGGGAGCTCCTACAATGAGCAGTTCTTC.

In its sample, this clonotype was seen many times. The gene calls are TRBV5-4 and TRBJ2-7; D might be TRBD2 (5 bases). The length of the CDR3 is 13 residues. The germline CDR1 and CDR2 sequences are SGHNT and YYREEE (reference sequence). Trimming removed 4 bases from V and 5 bases from J, with 13 bases in between. CDR3 nucleotide sequence: TGTGCCAGCAGCCCGCTCGGGGTTAACGAGCAGTACTTC. It codes for CASSPLGVNEQYF.

To note about this clonotype: This could be a read error, since a much larger clone is one nucleotide away. This rearrangement joins TRBV6-2 or TRBV6-3 to TRBJ1-5; no firm D call. The CDR3 is 13 amino acids. With 2 bases removed from V and 7 bases from J, the gap between germline ends came to 9 bases. CDR1 is MNHEY and CDR2 is SVGEGT in the germline V gene. CDR3: CASSYGSRQPQHF. For the CDR3, the DNA is TGTGCCAGCAGTTACGGATCCAGGCAGCCCCAGCATTTT.

This clonotype was observed at least ten times. The J gene is TRBJ2-1, the V gene TRBV4-1; 11 bases match TRBD1. The CDR3 sequence is 17 residues long. Losses at the gene ends were 0 bases for V and 3 bases for J; bases not matched to a gene: 4. Germline-derived CDR1 and CDR2 are MGHRA and YSYEKL. The CDR3 is CASSQEQDRGLYNEQFF. CDR3 in DNA: TGCGCCAGCAGCCAAGAACAGGACAGGGGGCTCTACAATGAGCAGTTCTTC.

V is TRBV5-4 and J is TRBJ1-1; tentatively, D is TRBD1 (6 bases). The CDR3 is 14 amino acids. Germline CDR1 is SGHNT and CDR2 is YYREEE (reference sequence). The ends were cut back, 0 bases at V and 8 bases at J, with 14 bases in the middle. For the CDR3, the DNA is TGTGCCAGCAGCTTGGACAGGGCAAGTTTGGAAGCTTTCTTT. This codes for CASSLDRASLEAFF.

This clonotype was recorded many times. The chain couples TRBV7-2 to TRBJ2-7; possibly TRBD2 for D (6 bases). The CDR3 extends over 16 amino acids. V lost 2 bases to trimming and J lost 4 bases, with 18 bases between them. The germline gives CDR1 SGHTA, CDR2 FQGNSA. CDR3 coding DNA: TGTGCCAGCAGCTTAAACCCACCCGGGAGCTCTTACGAGCAGTACTTC. It yields the protein CASSLNPPGSSYEQYF.

This clonotype has at least ten counts. The gene calls are TRBV19 and TRBJ1-1; D remains ambiguous. Germline V CDR1 and CDR2: LNHDA, SQIVND (reference sequence). The CDR3 sequence is 13 residues long. Trimming took 5 bases from V and 0 from J, leaving 7 bases between them. The CDR3: CASSDHMNTEAFF. The CDR3 coding sequence is TGTGCCAGTAGTGATCACATGAACACTGAAGCTTTCTTT.

This clonotype was observed many times. The V gene is TRBV27, the J gene TRBJ2-7; TRBD1 is a possible D gene (6 bases). Germline V lookup: CDR1 MNHEY, CDR2 SMNVEV (reference sequence). Trimming took off 3 bases at V and 0 bases at J, with 9 bases between the two ends. The CDR3 covers 14 residues. The CDR3 coding sequence is TGTGCCAGCAGTTTTAGGGGGACCTCCTACGAGCAGTACTTC. Translation: CASSFRGTSYEQYF.

This clonotype was seen ten or more times. CDR3 in DNA: TGCGCCAGCAGTCCCCCGAGGGAATTGAACACTGAAGCTTTCTTT. This codes for CASSPPRELNTEAFF. The chain employs TRBV23-1 and TRBJ1-1, with D hard to call. TRBV23-1 is an ORF; its function is uncertain. V shed 4 bases and J shed 0 bases, with 12 bases lying between them. This CDR3 has 15 amino acids.